This entry is about one T cell receptor (beta chain). This record belongs to a study of blood T cell repertoires in COVID-19. Study context: The United States, Italy and Spain provided the acute and convalescent COVID-19 samples.

The CDR3 loop spans 12 amino acids. Germline lookup yields CDR1 LNHDA and CDR2 SQIVND (reference sequence). V was trimmed by 7 bases and J by 5 bases, leaving 11 bases between them. This table comes from immunoSEQ multiplex PCR, and its TCRdb copy is limited to in-frame clones, with some not included. This sample has about 210,000 clones; more than 75% occur once, and the top ten carry roughly 12%. The source is a woman between 40 and 50 years old with acute or convalescent COVID-19. The genes are TRBV19 and TRBJ2-5; D may be TRBD2 (5 bases). Material: peripheral blood. In nucleotides, the CDR3 is TGTGCCAGTAAAGAAACGGGGGAGACCCAGTACTTC. Its translation is CASKETGETQYF.